A selection of T cell receptor beta chains follows, all from one sample in a study of T cell repertoires in ileal Crohn's disease. Here immunoSEQ multiplex PCR was the method, and the copy in TCRdb shows in-frame clones only, minus some. The table has about 6,600 clones, 72% seen once. The sample comprised ileal tissue. The receptors here all came from an adult with Crohn's disease. Each CDR3 is given without its conserved first and last residue. The D gene is left open where the match is weak. The size of a clone is reported for some rows only, either as once, few or many, or as a class for expanded clones.

CDR3 protein	D gene	V gene	J gene	clone size
ASSLGPSSYEQY	-	TRBV11-3	TRBJ2-7	few
AISYRDGGYT	-	TRBV10-3	TRBJ1-2	few
ASSSTGGAGEKLF	TRBD1	TRBV5-1	TRBJ1-4	-
ASSPREGSNQPQH	-	TRBV18	TRBJ1-5	-
ASSPGTSEF	TRBD2	TRBV7-9	TRBJ2-1	once
ASTRGLSGANVLT	-	TRBV19	TRBJ2-6	-
AWSTPWTGGQTTNEKLF	TRBD1	TRBV30	TRBJ1-4	few
ASSLSGRSNEQF	TRBD2	TRBV6-5	TRBJ2-1	-
ASSMDRTNEKLF	TRBD1	TRBV18	TRBJ1-4	few
ASREGTGGNIQY	TRBD1	TRBV28	TRBJ2-4	-
AINRDRGAGNTIY	TRBD1	TRBV10-3	TRBJ1-3	-
ASSPERGGPYGYT	-	TRBV18	TRBJ1-2	-
AWRGGAGANVLT	-	TRBV30	TRBJ2-6	-
ASSDGRGTTDTQY	-	TRBV2	TRBJ2-3	-
SVDGGRGGNTEAF	-	TRBV29-1	TRBJ1-1	-
ASSLQAQSNYGYT	-	TRBV19	TRBJ1-2	-
ASSLWDRDYNEQF	TRBD1	TRBV27	TRBJ2-1	-
ASSYRGPGNTIY	TRBD1	TRBV5-6	TRBJ1-3	-
ASSPRQGGNTDTQY	TRBD1	TRBV9	TRBJ2-3	-
ASSTGGFAGGANVLT	-	TRBV9	TRBJ2-6	-
ASGTGLQPQH	TRBD1	TRBV30	TRBJ1-5	-
ASSPGADYNEQF	-	TRBV7-9	TRBJ2-1	-
ASRSGTGGTGELF	TRBD1	TRBV7-9	TRBJ2-2	-
ASSVGASGSEQF	TRBD2	TRBV19	TRBJ2-1	-
ASSAAGGEQY	TRBD1	TRBV6-1	TRBJ2-7	few
ASSLPGGSQETQY	-	TRBV28	TRBJ2-5	-
ASSLIGGMTYEQY	-	TRBV6-1	TRBJ2-7	few
ASSTGGTGIYGYT	TRBD1	TRBV5-5	TRBJ1-2	-
ASSKEVENTEAF	-	TRBV7-9	TRBJ1-1	-